This T cell receptor beta chain was sequenced for a study of CD8 T cells in ankylosing spondylitis. Study results and caveats: The disease-linked clones had a CD8+ phenotype and low blood frequencies. Typical of ankylosing spondylitis blood, it appeared, was a TCR beta motif of seven to nine highly homologous variants. Past studies reported some motif variants in reactive arthritis synovial fluid and blood. The study looked at matched synovial fluid samples from ankylosing spondylitis patients. Disease-linked clones were reported to be significantly enriched there.

Making the TCR beta libraries involved quantitative 5'-RACE with molecular barcodes. Using its own MiXCR run on the 5' RACE reads, TCRdb lists one record per CDR3 protein. Among around 430,000 distinct CDR3 sequences listed, approximately 17% were seen once. Germline CDR1 and CDR2: SGHTA and FQGNSA. The CDR3 runs 15 residues. The V segment lost 4 bases and the J segment 3 bases; nucleotides outside the gene matches: 7. This clonotype has only a few counts. Its antigen is currently unknown. The sequencing input was blood, either unsorted or a sorted T cell fraction (not recorded which). This clonotype was sampled from a male donor with ankylosing spondylitis. The chain is built from TRBV7-2 and TRBJ2-3; 7 nucleotides match TRBD1. Here the CDR3 reads CASSYQGVTTDTQYF. The CDR3 nucleotides read TGTGCCAGCAGCTACCAGGGGGTGACTACAGATACGCAGTATTTT.